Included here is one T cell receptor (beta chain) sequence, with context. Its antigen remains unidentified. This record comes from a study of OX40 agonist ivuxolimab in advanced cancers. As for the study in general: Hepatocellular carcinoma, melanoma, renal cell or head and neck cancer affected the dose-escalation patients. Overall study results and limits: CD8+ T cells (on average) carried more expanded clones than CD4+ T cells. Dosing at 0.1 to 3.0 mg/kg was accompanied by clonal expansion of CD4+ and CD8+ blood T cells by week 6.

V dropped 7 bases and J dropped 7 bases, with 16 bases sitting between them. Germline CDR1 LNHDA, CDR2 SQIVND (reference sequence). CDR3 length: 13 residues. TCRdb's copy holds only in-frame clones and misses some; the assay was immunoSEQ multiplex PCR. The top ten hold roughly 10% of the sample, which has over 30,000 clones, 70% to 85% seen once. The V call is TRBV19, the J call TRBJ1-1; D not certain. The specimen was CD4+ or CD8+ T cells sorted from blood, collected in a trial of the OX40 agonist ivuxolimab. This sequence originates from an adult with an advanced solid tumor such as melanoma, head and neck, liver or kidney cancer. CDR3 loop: CASTQNAGFEAFF. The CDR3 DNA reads TGTGCCAGTACCCAAAACGCGGGGTTTGAAGCTTTCTTT.